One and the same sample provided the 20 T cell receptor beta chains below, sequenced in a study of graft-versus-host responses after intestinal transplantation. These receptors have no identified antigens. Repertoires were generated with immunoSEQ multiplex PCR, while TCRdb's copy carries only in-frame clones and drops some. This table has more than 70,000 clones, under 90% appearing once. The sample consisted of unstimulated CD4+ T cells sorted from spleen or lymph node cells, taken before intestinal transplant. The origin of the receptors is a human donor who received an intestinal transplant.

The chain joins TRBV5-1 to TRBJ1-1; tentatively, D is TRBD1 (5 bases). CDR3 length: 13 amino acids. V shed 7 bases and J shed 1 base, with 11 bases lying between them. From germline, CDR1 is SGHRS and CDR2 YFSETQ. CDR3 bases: TGCGCCAGCGGCGGACATCCGAACACTGAAGCTTTCTTT. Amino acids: CASGGHPNTEAFF.

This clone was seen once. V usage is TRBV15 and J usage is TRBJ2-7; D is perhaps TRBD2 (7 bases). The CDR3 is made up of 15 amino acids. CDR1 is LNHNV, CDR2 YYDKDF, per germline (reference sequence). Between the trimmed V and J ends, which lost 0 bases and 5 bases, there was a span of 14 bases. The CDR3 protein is CATSRDVGGPNEQYF. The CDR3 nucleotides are TGTGCCACCAGCAGAGATGTGGGGGGGCCTAACGAGCAGTACTTC.

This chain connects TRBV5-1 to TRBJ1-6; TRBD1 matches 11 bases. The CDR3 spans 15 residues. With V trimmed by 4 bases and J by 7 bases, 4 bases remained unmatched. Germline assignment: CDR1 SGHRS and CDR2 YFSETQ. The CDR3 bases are TGCGCCAGCAGCCCCGGGACAGGGGGAAATTCACCCCTCCACTTT. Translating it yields CASSPGTGGNSPLHF.

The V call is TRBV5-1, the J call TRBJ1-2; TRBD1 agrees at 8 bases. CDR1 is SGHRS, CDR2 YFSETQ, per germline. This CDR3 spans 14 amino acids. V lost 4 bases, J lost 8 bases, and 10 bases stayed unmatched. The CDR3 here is CASSTTGAPGGYTF. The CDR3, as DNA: TGCGCCAGCAGCACGACAGGGGCACCGGGGGGCTACACCTTC.

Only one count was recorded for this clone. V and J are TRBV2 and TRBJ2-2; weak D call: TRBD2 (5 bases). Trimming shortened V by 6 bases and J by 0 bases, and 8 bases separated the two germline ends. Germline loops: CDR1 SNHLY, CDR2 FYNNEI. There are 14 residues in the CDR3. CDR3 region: CASRLLANTGELFF. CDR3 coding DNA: TGTGCCAGCAGGCTACTAGCGAACACCGGGGAGCTGTTTTTT.

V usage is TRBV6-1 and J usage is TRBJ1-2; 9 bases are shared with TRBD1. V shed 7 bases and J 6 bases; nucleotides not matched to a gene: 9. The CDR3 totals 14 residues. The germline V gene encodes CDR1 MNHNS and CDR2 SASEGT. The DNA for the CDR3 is TGTGCCAGCAACCGGGACAGGGTTATAAATGGCTACACCTTC. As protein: CASNRDRVINGYTF.

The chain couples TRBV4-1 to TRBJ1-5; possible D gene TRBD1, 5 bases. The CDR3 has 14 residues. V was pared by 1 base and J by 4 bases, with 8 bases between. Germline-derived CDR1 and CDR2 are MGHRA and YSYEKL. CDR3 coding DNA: TGCGCCAGCAGCCAAGGGACACAGAATCAGCCCCAGCATTTT. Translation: CASSQGTQNQPQHF.

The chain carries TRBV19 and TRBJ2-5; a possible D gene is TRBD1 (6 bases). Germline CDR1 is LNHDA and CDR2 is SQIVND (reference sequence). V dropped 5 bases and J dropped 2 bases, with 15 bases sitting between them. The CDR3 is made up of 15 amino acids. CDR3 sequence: CASSYRGGLQETQYF. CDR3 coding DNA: TGTGCCAGTAGTTACAGAGGGGGATTACAAGAGACCCAGTACTTC.

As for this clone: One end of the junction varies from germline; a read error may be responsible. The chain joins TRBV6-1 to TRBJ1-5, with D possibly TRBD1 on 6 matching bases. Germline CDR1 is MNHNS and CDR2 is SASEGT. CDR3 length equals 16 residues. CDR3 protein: CASSGGHFGGNQPQHF. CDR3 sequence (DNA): TGTGCCAGTAGTGGGGGACACTTTGGGGGCAATCAGCCCCAGCATTTT.

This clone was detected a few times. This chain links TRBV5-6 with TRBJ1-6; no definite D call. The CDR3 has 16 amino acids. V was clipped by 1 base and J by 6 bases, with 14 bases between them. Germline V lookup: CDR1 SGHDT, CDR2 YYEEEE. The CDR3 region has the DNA TGTGCCAGCAGCTTGCGGGGAGCCGACCCTAATTCACCCCTCCACTTT. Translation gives CASSLRGADPNSPLHF.

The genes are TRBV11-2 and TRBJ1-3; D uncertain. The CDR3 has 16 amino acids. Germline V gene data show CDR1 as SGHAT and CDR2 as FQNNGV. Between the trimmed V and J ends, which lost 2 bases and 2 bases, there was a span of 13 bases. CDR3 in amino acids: CASSLNVGGTGNTIYF. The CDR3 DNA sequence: TGTGCCAGCAGCTTAAATGTAGGAGGGACTGGAAACACCATATATTTT.

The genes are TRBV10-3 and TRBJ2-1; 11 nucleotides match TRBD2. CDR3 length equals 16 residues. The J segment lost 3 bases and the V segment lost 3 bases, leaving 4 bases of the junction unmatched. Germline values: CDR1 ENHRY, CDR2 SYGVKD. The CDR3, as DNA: TGTGCCATCAGTGATCCTGGACTAGCGGGCTACAATGAGCAGTTCTTC. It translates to CAISDPGLAGYNEQFF.

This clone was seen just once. The CDR3 DNA follows: TGTGCCAGCAGGCGGAGTGGAGCCACAGATACGCAGTATTTT. This sequence encodes CASRRSGATDTQYF. The chain combines TRBV25-1 with TRBJ2-3; no firm D call. V was clipped by 6 bases and J by 2 bases, with 12 bases between them. Germline CDR1 MGHDK, CDR2 SYGVNS. The CDR3 runs 14 residues.

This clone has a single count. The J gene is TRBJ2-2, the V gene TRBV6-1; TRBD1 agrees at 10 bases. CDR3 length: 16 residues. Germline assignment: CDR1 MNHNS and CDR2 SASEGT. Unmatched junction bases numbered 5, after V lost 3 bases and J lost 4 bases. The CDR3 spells CASSDPGQGSTGELFF. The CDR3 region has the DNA TGTGCCAGCAGTGACCCGGGACAGGGGTCCACCGGGGAGCTGTTTTTT.

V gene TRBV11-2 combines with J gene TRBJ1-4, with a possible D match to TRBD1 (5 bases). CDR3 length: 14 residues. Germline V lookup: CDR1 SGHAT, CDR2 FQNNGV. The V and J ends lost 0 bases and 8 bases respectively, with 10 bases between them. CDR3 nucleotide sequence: TGTGCCAGCAGCTTAGATCGGGGGATAGAAAAACTGTTTTTT. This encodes CASSLDRGIEKLFF.

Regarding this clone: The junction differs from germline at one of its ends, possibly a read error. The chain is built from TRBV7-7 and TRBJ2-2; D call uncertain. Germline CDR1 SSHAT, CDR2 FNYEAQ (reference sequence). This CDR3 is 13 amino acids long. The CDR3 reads CASSLDGTGELFF. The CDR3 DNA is TGTGCTAGCAGCTTAGACGGCACCGGGGAGCTGTTTTTT.

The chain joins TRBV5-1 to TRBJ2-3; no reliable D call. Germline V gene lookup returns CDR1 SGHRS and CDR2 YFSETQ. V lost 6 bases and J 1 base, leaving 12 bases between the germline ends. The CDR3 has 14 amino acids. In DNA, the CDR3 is TGCGCCAGCAAGGTCTTAGCTGGCACAGATACGCAGTATTTT. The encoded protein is CASKVLAGTDTQYF.

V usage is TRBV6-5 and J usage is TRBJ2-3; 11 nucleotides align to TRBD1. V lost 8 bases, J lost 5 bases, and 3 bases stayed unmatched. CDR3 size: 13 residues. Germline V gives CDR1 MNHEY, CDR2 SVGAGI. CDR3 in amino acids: CASGTGGGDTQYF. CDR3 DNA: TGTGCCAGCGGGACAGGGGGGGGAGATACGCAGTATTTT.

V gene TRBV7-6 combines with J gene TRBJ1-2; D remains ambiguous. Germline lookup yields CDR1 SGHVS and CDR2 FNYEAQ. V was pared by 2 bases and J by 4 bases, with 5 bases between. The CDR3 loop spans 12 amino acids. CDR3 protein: CASSLNGYGYTF. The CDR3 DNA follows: TGTGCCAGCAGCTTAAACGGCTATGGCTACACCTTC. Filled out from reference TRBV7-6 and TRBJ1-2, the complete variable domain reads GAGVSQSPRYKVTKRGQDVALRCDPISGHVSLYWYRQALGQGPEFLTYFNYEAQQDKSGLPNDRFSAERPEGSISTLTIQRTEQRDSAMYRCASSLNGYGYTFGSGTRLTVV.

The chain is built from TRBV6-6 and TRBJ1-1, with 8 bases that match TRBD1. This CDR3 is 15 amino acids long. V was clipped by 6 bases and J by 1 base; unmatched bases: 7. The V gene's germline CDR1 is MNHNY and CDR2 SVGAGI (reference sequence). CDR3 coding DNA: TGTGCCAGCAGACACCCGGGACAGGCGAACACTGAAGCTTTCTTT. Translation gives CASRHPGQANTEAFF.